A selection of T cell receptor beta chains follows, all from one sample in a study of post-analysis software for immune sequencing data. TCRdb passed the PCR reads through MiXCR, listing each CDR3 protein once. The sample holds 380,000 or so distinct CDR3 sequences, approximately 38% seen once. Specimen: blood. The receptors stem from a girl aged 10 to 17 with multiple sclerosis. The CDR3 runs from the conserved cysteine through the conserved F or W. Fields, in order: CDR3 protein, CDR3 DNA, J gene, clone size, D gene, V gene. D genes are given only for firm matches. The size of a clone is reported for some rows only, either as once, few or many, or as a class for expanded clones.

CASSFRDWMDNEQFF,TGTGCCAGCAGCTTCCGGGACTGGATGGACAATGAGCAGTTCTTC,TRBJ2-1,many,.,TRBV7-2
CASRNPTSSYEQYF,TGTGCCAGCAGGAACCCGACGTCATCCTACGAGCAGTACTTC,TRBJ2-7,once,.,TRBV2
CASSQDSADTQYF,TGTGCCAGCAGCCAAGATTCCGCAGATACGCAGTATTTT,TRBJ2-3,few,.,TRBV3-1
CASSLGSSGADEQFF,TGCGCCAGCAGCTTGGGGTCTAGCGGGGCCGATGAGCAGTTCTTC,TRBJ2-1,few,TRBD2,TRBV5-1
CATSREGGNSPLHF,TGTGCCACCAGCAGAGAGGGGGGGAATTCACCCCTCCACTTT,TRBJ1-6,.,.,TRBV15
CASSLAGTGNNYGYTF,TGCGCCAGCAGCTTGGCAGGGACAGGAAACAACTATGGCTACACCTTC,TRBJ1-2,few,TRBD1,TRBV5-1
CASSTGTSGGGADTQYF,TGTGCCAGCAGTACCGGGACTAGCGGGGGAGGCGCAGATACGCAGTATTTT,TRBJ2-3,.,TRBD2,TRBV6-2/TRBV6-3
CSARDPTSGGRNEQFF,TGCAGTGCTAGAGATCCCACTAGCGGGGGGCGCAATGAGCAGTTCTTC,TRBJ2-1,.,TRBD2,TRBV20-1
CASSTSQFTDTQYF,TGTGCCAGCAGCACCTCCCAGTTCACAGATACGCAGTATTTT,TRBJ2-3,.,.,TRBV7-2
CASGEGPSGANVLTF,TGTGCCAGCGGAGAGGGACCCTCTGGGGCCAACGTCCTGACTTTC,TRBJ2-6,few,.,TRBV7-2
CASSLEGFYNEQFF,TGCGCCAGCAGCTTGGAGGGCTTCTACAATGAGCAGTTCTTC,TRBJ2-1,.,.,TRBV5-1
CASRGGATNYGYTF,TGTGCCAGCAGAGGGGGGGCGACTAACTATGGCTACACCTTC,TRBJ1-2,few,.,TRBV12-3/TRBV12-4
CASSQRGLRRSSGANVLTF,TGTGCCAGCAGCCAACGGGGATTGAGACGGAGCTCTGGGGCCAACGTCCTGACTTTC,TRBJ2-6,.,.,TRBV3-1
CACSVAAGETEAFF,TGTGCCTGCAGTGTGGCAGCGGGGGAAACTGAAGCTTTCTTT,TRBJ1-1,few,.,TRBV2
CSVEAGRRETQYF,TGCAGCGTTGAAGCGGGTCGGCGGGAGACCCAGTACTTC,TRBJ2-5,few,.,TRBV29-1
CAISGTGGDTEAFF,TGTGCCATCAGCGGGACAGGAGGGGATACTGAAGCTTTCTTT,TRBJ1-1,few,TRBD1,TRBV10-3
CASRDRTGADEQFF,TGTGCCAGCAGGGATAGGACAGGGGCAGATGAGCAGTTCTTC,TRBJ2-1,.,TRBD1,TRBV6-5
CASSLRGLAGVYNEQFF,TGCGCCAGCAGCCTCCGGGGACTAGCGGGGGTTTACAATGAGCAGTTCTTC,TRBJ2-1,.,TRBD2,TRBV5-1
CASSQGRYLTEAFF,TGCGCCAGCAGCCAAGGCAGATACCTCACTGAAGCTTTCTTT,TRBJ1-1,.,.,TRBV4-1
CSAPADISYGYTF,TGCAGTGCACCCGCGGACATCTCTTATGGCTACACCTTC,TRBJ1-2,.,.,TRBV20-1
CASSPGGGGFYNEQFF,TGTGCCAGCAGCCCGGGAGGTGGAGGGTTTTACAATGAGCAGTTCTTC,TRBJ2-1,.,TRBD2,TRBV7-9
CASNPDRGHRKTQYF,TGCGCCAGCAACCCGGACAGGGGGCATAGGAAGACCCAGTACTTC,TRBJ2-5,.,TRBD1,TRBV10-2